The present T cell receptor beta chain was sequenced within a study of T cells after yellow fever vaccination (dated by TCRdb to the late 2010s). For context, the study as a whole: The SMART-Seq v4 Ultra Low Input RNA kit was used to prepare libraries from fractions with low cell numbers. To track T-cell clones before and after primary and booster YFV17D yellow fever vaccination, bulk TCR alpha and beta repertoires were sequenced longitudinally. Two healthy male donors made up the cohort, one aged 18 to 30 years and the other aged 30 to 40 years. Blood was drawn at multiple timepoints before and after primary and secondary immunization, with bulk PBMC replicates and cell subsets isolated. Broad study findings and their caveats: Because only two donors were included in the study, the extent to which the findings can be generalized is limited. The secondary T-cell response was found to be weaker but faster than the primary response, with a peak reached on day 5 rather than on day 15. A small share of clonotypes occurred in both CD4 and CD8 compartments, likely arising from convergent recombination. FACS-sorted repertoires could contain abundant contaminating clonotypes from the bulk population, so computational filtering was required. Most clones expanded after primary vaccination (about 95% of CD4 and over 80% of CD8) were re-detected after the booster, suggesting that broad memory maintenance occurred.

The sample's treatment or condition, from its label and the paper: live attenuated yellow fever vaccine strain. At each blood-draw timepoint, two biological replicates of bulk PBMCs were obtained. A standard Ficoll-Paque protocol was used to isolate PBMCs from peripheral blood. RNA was extracted with TriZol from bulk PBMCs, CD4 and CD8 fractions, and dextramer-positive and dextramer-negative fractions. Concerning this clonotype itself: It has no known antigen specificity. Base qualities are not at hand, and no much larger clone is one base apart.

TCRdb shows the sequencer as Illumina NovaSeq 6000. TCR cDNA was synthesized by 5'RACE template switching, through which a universal primer site and unique molecular identifiers were introduced. Priming of cDNA synthesis was performed from both the TCR alpha and TCR beta constant segments. Libraries were amplified in two PCR steps, with sample barcodes and sequencing adapters added in the second step. Sequencing of libraries was performed on Illumina HiSeq 2500 (2x100 bp) or NovaSeq (2x150 bp). As for how the authors treated the data: Reads were demultiplexed and collapsed into UMI consensus sequences with MIGEC, and V(D)J alignment was performed with MiXCR. Vaccine-responding clonotypes were defined with edgeR using replicate PBMC samples, requiring FDR below 0.01 and a log2 fold change above 5 up to day 15. Each bulk clonotype received a CD4 or CD8 identity based on whether the sequenced CD4 or CD8 repertoire contained that clonotype at higher abundance. The raw public data were reprocessed by TCRdb itself: fastp quality trimming at Q25, MiXCR clonotype calling, in-frame beta chains only. Here each entry gathers all rows of one CDR3 protein and keeps the most common genes and DNA. TCRdb, rather than the study authors, made the V and J calls. In all, the sample holds hundreds of thousands of distinct CDR3 sequences, and roughly 3.5% of those were seen once. The top ten hold roughly a quarter of the sample.

The CDR3 has 13 amino acids, counting the end cysteine and phenylalanine. This entry keeps only the CDR3 DNA: 39 bases, framed from base 1. V gives up 10 bases and J gives up 6 bases, and the segment between their germline ends measures 17 bases. The V gene is TRBV12-3 or TRBV12-4 and the J gene is TRBJ2-3; the D gene is perhaps TRBD1 or TRBD2, each of them matching over 5 bases. The sample was PBMCs, taken on the day of the yellow fever booster vaccination. The sequence was collected from a man younger than 30 who received the YFV17D yellow fever vaccine. The CDR3 reads CATWDGITDTQYF. The DNA sequence is given as TGTGCCACATGGGACGGGATTACCGATACGCAGTATTTT.